Below are 8 T cell receptor beta chains sequenced from a single sample in a study of blood T cell repertoires in COVID-19. Libraries were prepared by immunoSEQ multiplex PCR; TCRdb keeps only in-frame clonotypes and omits some of them. The table shows 150,000 to 200,000 clones, with about 86% occurring only once. The specimen sequenced was peripheral blood. The receptors were sampled from a woman in her sixties or seventies with COVID-19, enrolled during active disease.

The chain recombines TRBV18 with TRBJ2-5, with 8 nucleotides matching TRBD2. Germline lookup yields CDR1 KGHSH and CDR2 LQKENI. J was trimmed by 5 bases and V by 3 bases; bases with no gene match: 11. The length of the CDR3 is 16 residues. CDR3 in amino acids: CASSPSGGGPFETQYF. The CDR3, as DNA: TGTGCCAGCTCACCGAGTGGCGGGGGGCCTTTCGAGACCCAGTACTTC.

The chain uses TRBV7-7 and TRBJ2-5; TRBD1 aligns across 9 bases. V trimming: 1 base; J trimming: 5 bases; junction bases outside the gene matches: 5. CDR3 size: 15 residues. Germline V gives CDR1 SSHAT, CDR2 FNYEAQ (reference sequence). CDR3 protein: CASSLGGQGGETQYF. The CDR3 DNA follows: TGTGCCAGCAGCTTAGGGGGACAGGGCGGGGAGACCCAGTACTTC.

The chain is built from TRBV21-1 and TRBJ2-5; the table's D gene call, TRBD2, was not cross checked with the DNA. TRBV21-1 is flagged as a pseudogene. The CDR3 is 17 amino acids. Here the CDR3 DNA reads TGTGCCAGCAGCAAAGAGAGGGTGCAGGAGAGCAAAGAGACCCAGTACTTC. Translating it yields CASSKERVQESKETQYF.

This chain uses TRBV5-5 with TRBJ1-1; 7 bases line up with TRBD1. V shed 3 bases and J 0 bases; nucleotides not matched to a gene: 8. There are 16 residues in the CDR3. The germline CDR1 and CDR2 sequences are SGHKS and YYEKEE (reference sequence). The chain's CDR3 is CASSYRGGNMNTEAFF. In nucleotides, the CDR3 is TGTGCCAGCAGCTACAGGGGCGGGAACATGAACACTGAAGCTTTCTTT.

The V and J genes are TRBV6-6 and TRBJ2-3, with TRBD2 matching 10 bases. Germline V gene sequence: CDR1 MNHNY, CDR2 SVGAGI (reference sequence). The CDR3 loop spans 16 amino acids. Germline trimming cut 6 bases from V and 0 bases from J; bases unmatched to any gene: 6. CDR3 sequence reads: CASSPLAGVSTDTQYF. For the CDR3, the DNA is TGTGCCAGCAGCCCCCTAGCGGGGGTTAGCACAGATACGCAGTATTTT.

This clone was counted a few times. The chain couples TRBV9 to TRBJ1-1; D remains unclear. In germline, CDR1 is SGDLS, CDR2 YYNGEE. This CDR3 has 13 amino acids. V lost 0 bases and J 6 bases, leaving 9 bases between the germline ends. CDR3 nucleotide sequence: TGTGCCAGCAGCGTAGGGACGGGATCTGAAGCTTTCTTT. Translation gives CASSVGTGSEAFF.

The rearrangement joins TRBV7-9 to TRBJ1-6; TRBD1 matches at 10 bases. Trimming took 5 bases from V and 5 from J; bases not matched to a gene: 6. The CDR3 has 16 residues. Germline CDR1 reads SEHNR; CDR2 reads FQNEAQ (reference sequence). CDR3 nucleotides: TGTGCCAGCAGCCCCGGACAGGGGGTGGATAATTCACCCCTCCACTTT. Translating it yields CASSPGQGVDNSPLHF.

J is TRBJ1-2 and V is TRBV15, with D perhaps TRBD1 (5 bases). CDR3 length: 15 amino acids. Trimming left V 0 bases short and J 7 bases short, with 15 bases between. CDR1 and CDR2 (germline): LNHNV, YYDKDF (reference sequence). The CDR3 region has the DNA TGTGCCACCAGCAGAGAGATCCGCAGGGTAGGTGGCTACACCTTC. The encoded protein is CATSREIRRVGGYTF. Based on the CDR3 plus reference TRBV15 and TRBJ1-2, the full variable domain is DAMVIQNPRYQVTQFGKPVTLSCSQTLNHNVMYWYQQKSSQAPKLLFHYYDKDFNNEADTPDNFQSRRPNTSFCFLDIRSPGLGDTAMYLCATSREIRRVGGYTFGSGTRLTVV.